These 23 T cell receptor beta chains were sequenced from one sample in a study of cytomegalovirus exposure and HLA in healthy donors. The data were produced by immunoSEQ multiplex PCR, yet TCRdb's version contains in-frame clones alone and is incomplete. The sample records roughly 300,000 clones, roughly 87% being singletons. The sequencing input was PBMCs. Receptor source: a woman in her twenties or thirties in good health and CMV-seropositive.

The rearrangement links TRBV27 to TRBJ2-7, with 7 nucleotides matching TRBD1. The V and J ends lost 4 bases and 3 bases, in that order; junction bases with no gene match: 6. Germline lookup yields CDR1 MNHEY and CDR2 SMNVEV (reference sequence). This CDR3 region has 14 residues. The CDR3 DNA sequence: TGTGCCAGCAGTTCACAGGGGTTCGGCTACGAGCAGTACTTC. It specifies CASSSQGFGYEQYF.

CDR3 sequence reads: CASSTFEGRGDEQYF. CDR3 coding DNA: TGCGCCAGCAGCACCTTTGAGGGCCGCGGGGACGAGCAGTACTTC. J is TRBJ2-7 and V is TRBV5-1, with a possible D match to TRBD2 (6 bases). V gave up 4 bases and J gave up 5 bases, with 19 bases separating them. This CDR3 is built from 15 residues. The germline gives CDR1 SGHRS, CDR2 YFSETQ.

The CDR3 loop is CASRDTLQETQYF. CDR3 sequence (DNA): TGTGCCAGCCGGGACACCCTGCAAGAGACCCAGTACTTC. The chain carries TRBV6-6 and TRBJ2-5; the D gene is possibly TRBD1 (6 bases). Trimming took 8 bases from V and 2 from J, leaving 12 bases between them. The CDR3 has 13 amino acids. Germline CDR1 MNHNY, CDR2 SVGAGI (reference sequence).

As DNA, the CDR3 is TGTGCCAGCAGTTTACCTTCCACAGGCATGAACACTGAAGCTTTCTTT. Translating it yields CASSLPSTGMNTEAFF. The chain uses TRBV28 and TRBJ1-1; tentative D call: TRBD1 (5 bases). CDR3 length equals 16 residues. V lost 2 bases and J lost 0, with 13 bases in between. The germline V gene encodes CDR1 MDHEN and CDR2 SYDVKM.

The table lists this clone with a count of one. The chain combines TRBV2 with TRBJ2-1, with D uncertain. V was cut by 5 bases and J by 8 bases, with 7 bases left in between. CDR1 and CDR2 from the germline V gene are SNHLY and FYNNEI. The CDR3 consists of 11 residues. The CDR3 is CASSLRDEQFF. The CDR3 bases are TGTGCCAGCAGTCTTAGGGATGAGCAGTTCTTC. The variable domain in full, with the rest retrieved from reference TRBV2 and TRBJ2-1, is EPEVTQTPSHQVTQMGQEVILRCVPISNHLYFYWYRQILGQKVEFLVSFYNNEISEKSEIFDDQFSVERPDGSNFTLKIRSTKLEDSAMYFCASSLRDEQFFGPGTRLTVL.

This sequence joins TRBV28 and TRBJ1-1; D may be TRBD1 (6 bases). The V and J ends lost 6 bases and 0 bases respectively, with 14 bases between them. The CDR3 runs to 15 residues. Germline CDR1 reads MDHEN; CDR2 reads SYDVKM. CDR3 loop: CASRVGDTLNTEAFF. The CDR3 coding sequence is TGTGCCAGCAGGGTGGGGGACACTTTGAACACTGAAGCTTTCTTT. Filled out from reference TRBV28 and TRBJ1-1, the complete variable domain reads DVKVTQSSRYLVKRTGEKVFLECVQDMDHENMFWYRQDPGLGLRLIYFSYDVKMKEKGDIPEGYSVSREKKERFSLILESASTNQTSMYLCASRVGDTLNTEAFFGQGTRLTVV.

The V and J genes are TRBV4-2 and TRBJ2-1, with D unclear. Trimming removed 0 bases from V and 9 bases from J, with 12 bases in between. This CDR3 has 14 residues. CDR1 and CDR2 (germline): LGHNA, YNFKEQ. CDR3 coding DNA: TGTGCCAGCAGCCAAGAGTCCTCTAACATTGAGCAGTTCTTC. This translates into CASSQESSNIEQFF.

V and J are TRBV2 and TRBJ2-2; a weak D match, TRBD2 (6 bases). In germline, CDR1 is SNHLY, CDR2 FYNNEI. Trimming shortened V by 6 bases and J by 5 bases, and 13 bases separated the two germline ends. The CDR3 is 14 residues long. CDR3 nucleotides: TGTGCCAGCAGCCGGGACGCGGGGACCGGGGAGCTGTTTTTT. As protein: CASSRDAGTGELFF. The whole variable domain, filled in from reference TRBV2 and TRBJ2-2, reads EPEVTQTPSHQVTQMGQEVILRCVPISNHLYFYWYRQILGQKVEFLVSFYNNEISEKSEIFDDQFSVERPDGSNFTLKIRSTKLEDSAMYFCASSRDAGTGELFFGEGSRLTVL.

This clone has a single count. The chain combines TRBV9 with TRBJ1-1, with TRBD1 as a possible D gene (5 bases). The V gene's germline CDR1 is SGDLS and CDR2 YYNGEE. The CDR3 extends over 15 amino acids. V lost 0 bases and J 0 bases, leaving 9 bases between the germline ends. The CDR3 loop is CASSVVPGMNTEAFF. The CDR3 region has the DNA TGTGCCAGCAGCGTAGTCCCAGGGATGAACACTGAAGCTTTCTTT.

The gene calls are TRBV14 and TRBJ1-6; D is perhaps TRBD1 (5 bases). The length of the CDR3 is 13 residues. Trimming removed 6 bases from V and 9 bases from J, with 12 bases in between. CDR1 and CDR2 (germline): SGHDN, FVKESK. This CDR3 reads CASRRGGSSPLHF. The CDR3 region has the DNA TGTGCCAGCAGAAGGGGTGGTAGTTCACCCCTCCACTTT.

Written as DNA, the CDR3 is TGTGCCATCAGGGCGACTAATTCAGTATCAGATACGCAGTATTTT. Translating it yields CAIRATNSVSDTQYF. The chain is built from TRBV10-3 and TRBJ2-3; D is perhaps TRBD2 (5 bases). This CDR3 is built from 15 residues. The ends were cut back, 6 bases at V and 4 bases at J, with 17 bases in the middle. Germline V gene lookup returns CDR1 ENHRY and CDR2 SYGVKD.

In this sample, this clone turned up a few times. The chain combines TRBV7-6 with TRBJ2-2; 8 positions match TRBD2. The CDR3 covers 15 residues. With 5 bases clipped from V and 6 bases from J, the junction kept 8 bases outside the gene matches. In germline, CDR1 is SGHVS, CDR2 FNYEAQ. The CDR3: CASSPPGTSPGELFF. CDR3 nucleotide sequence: TGTGCCAGCAGCCCGCCCGGGACTAGTCCCGGGGAGCTGTTTTTT.

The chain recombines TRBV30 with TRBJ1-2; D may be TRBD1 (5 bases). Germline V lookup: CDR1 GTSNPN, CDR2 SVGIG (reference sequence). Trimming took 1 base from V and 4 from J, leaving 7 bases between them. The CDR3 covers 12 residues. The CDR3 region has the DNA TGTGCCTGGAGTGAACAGGTCTATGGCTACACCTTC. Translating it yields CAWSEQVYGYTF.

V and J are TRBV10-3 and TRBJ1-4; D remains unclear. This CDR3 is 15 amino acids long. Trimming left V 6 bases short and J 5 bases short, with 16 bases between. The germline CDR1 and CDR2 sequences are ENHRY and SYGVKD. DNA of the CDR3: TGTGCCATCAGGGAGGAGGGAACAGCCAATGAAAAACTGTTTTTT. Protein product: CAIREEGTANEKLFF.

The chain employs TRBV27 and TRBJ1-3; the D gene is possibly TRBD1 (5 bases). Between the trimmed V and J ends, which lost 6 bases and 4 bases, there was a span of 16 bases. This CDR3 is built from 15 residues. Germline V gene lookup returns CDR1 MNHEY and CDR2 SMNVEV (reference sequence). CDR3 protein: CASRPDRSGGNTIYF. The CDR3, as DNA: TGTGCCAGCAGACCAGACAGATCGGGCGGAAACACCATATATTTT.

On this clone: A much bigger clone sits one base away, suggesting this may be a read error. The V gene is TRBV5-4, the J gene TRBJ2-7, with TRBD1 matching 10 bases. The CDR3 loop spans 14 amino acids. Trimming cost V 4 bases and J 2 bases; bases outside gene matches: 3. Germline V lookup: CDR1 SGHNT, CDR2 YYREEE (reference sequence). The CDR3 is CASSPGQGAYEQYF. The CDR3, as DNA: TGTGCCAGCAGCCCCGGACAGGGGGCCTACGAGCAGTACTTC. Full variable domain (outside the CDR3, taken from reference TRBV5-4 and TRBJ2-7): ETGVTQSPTHLIKTRGQQVTLRCSSQSGHNTVSWYQQALGQGPQFIFQYYREEENGRGNFPPRFSGLQFPNYSSELNVNALELDDSALYLCASSPGQGAYEQYFGPGTRLTVT.

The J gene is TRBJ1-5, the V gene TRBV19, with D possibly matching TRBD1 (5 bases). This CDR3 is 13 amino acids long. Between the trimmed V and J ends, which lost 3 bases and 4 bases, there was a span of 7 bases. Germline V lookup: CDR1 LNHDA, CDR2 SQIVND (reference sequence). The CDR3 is CASSIRENQPQHF. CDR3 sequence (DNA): TGTGCCAGTAGTATCAGGGAGAATCAGCCCCAGCATTTT.

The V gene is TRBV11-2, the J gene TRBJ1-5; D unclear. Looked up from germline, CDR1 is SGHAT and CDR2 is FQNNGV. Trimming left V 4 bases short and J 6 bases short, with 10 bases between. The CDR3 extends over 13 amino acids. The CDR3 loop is CASSSVTSQPQHF. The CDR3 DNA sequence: TGTGCCAGCAGCTCGGTAACCAGTCAGCCCCAGCATTTT.

The CDR3 DNA is TGCGCCAGCAGCTACAGGCCCGCCTCATCAACTGGCGAGCAGTACTTC. Amino acid sequence: CASSYRPASSTGEQYF. The gene calls are TRBV4-3 and TRBJ2-7; perhaps TRBD1 as D (5 bases). The germline gives CDR1 LGHNA, CDR2 YSLEER. The CDR3 spans 16 residues. Trimming removed 5 bases at V and 6 bases at J, with 23 bases between.

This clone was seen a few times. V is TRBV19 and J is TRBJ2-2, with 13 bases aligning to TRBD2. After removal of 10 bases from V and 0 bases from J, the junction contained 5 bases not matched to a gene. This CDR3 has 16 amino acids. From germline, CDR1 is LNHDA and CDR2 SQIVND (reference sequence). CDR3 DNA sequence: TGTGCCACGTCGGGACTAGCGGGATCGAACACCGGGGAGCTGTTTTTT. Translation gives CATSGLAGSNTGELFF.

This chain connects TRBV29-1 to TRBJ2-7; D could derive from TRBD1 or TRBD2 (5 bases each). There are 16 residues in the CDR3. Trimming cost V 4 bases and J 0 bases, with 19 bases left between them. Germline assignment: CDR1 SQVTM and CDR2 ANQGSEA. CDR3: CSVVWARDAHSYEQYF. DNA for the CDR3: TGCAGCGTTGTATGGGCCCGGGACGCGCACTCCTACGAGCAGTACTTC.

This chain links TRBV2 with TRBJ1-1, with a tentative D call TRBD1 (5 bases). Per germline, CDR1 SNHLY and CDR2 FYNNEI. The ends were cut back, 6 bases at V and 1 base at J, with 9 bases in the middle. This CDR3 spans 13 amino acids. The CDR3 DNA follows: TGTGCCAGCAGGGGGGTAGGGAACACTGAAGCTTTCTTT. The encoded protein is CASRGVGNTEAFF.

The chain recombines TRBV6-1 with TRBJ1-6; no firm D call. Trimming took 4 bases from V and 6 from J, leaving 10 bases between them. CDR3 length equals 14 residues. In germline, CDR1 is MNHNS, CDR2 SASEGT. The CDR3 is CASSVSTTNSPLHF. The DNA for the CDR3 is TGTGCCAGCAGTGTATCCACAACTAATTCACCCCTCCACTTT.